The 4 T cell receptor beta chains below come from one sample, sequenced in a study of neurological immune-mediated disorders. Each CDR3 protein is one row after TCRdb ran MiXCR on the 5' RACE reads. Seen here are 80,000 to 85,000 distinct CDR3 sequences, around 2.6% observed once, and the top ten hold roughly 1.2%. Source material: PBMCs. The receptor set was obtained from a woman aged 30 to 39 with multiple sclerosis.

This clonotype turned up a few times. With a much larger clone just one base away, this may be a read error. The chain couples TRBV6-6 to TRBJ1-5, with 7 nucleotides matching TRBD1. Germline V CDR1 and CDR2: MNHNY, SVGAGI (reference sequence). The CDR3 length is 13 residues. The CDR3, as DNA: TGTGCCAGCACGACAGGGCCGCCCCAGCACCAGCATTTT. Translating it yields CASTTGPPQHQHF.

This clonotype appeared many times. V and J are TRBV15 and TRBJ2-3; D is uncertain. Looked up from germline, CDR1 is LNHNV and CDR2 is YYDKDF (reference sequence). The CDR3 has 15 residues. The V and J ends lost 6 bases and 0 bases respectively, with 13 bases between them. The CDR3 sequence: CATSLIHQSTDTQYF. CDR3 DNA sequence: TGTGCCACCAGTCTGATTCACCAAAGCACAGATACGCAGTATTTT.

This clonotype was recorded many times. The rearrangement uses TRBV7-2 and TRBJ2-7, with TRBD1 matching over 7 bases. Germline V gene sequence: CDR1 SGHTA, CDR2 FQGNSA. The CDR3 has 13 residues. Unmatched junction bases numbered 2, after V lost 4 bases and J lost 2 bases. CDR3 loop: CASSWGQTYEQYF. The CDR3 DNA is TGTGCCAGCAGCTGGGGACAGACCTACGAGCAGTACTTC.

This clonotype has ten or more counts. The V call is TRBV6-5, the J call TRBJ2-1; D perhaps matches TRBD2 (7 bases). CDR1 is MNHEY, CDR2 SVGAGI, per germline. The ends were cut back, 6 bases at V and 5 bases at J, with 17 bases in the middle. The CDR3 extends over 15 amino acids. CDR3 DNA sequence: TGTGCCAGCAGCCGAGGGGGGGAGGGCCACAATGAGCAGTTCTTC. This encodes CASSRGGEGHNEQFF.